This T cell receptor beta chain came from a study of T cell responses to AZD1222 COVID-19 vaccine. In regard to this clone: The antigen remains unidentified.

Study-level results: Within unmutated variant regions lay the reported targets of nearly half of spike-specific TCRs. Seropositive AZD1222 recipients at baseline numbered only six or seven.

This CDR3 is built from 14 residues. Germline CDR1 and CDR2: SGHRS and YFSETQ. V gave up 0 bases and J gave up 2 bases, with 7 bases separating them. The method was immunoSEQ multiplex PCR; TCRdb's version includes in-frame clones alone and lacks a portion of them. This sample yields 75,000 to 95,000 clones, of which 70% to 90% are seen a single time; about 13% belongs to the top ten. The clonotype comes from an adult in good health. The chain couples TRBV5-1 to TRBJ2-3; D gene unclear. Sequenced material: peripheral blood, taken on day 0 of AZD1222 vaccination. CDR3 nucleotides: TGCGCCAGCAGCTTGGATGACTCCACAGATACGCAGTATTTT. This codes for CASSLDDSTDTQYF.